This T cell receptor beta chain was found in a study of blood T cell repertoires in COVID-19. Study information: Researchers got acute and convalescent COVID-19 samples from the United States, Italy and Spain. PBMCs, B-cell-depleted T cells, or T cells provided the cDNA or gDNA that made up the material.

Authors' analysis steps: Nucleated cell number was recorded as an estimate derived from reference gene primer amplification. Produced via immunoSEQ multiplex PCR; TCRdb's table is partial and in-frame only. V, J and clone size are taken as reported in that table, and D and trimming were inferred from the DNA itself. The profile shows approximately 68,000 clones, less than 85% of them singletons. The CDR3 covers 14 residues. The V end lost 4 bases, the J end lost 5 bases, and 14 bases lay between the germline ends. In germline, CDR1 is MNHEY, CDR2 SVGAGI. The receptor was isolated from a man older than 75 with active COVID-19. The chain is built from TRBV6-5 and TRBJ1-1; TRBD1 is a possible D gene (5 bases). Input material: peripheral blood. The CDR3 spells CASSLGPRTTEAFF. CDR3 DNA sequence: TGTGCCAGCAGTTTGGGGCCGAGGACAACTGAAGCTTTCTTT.